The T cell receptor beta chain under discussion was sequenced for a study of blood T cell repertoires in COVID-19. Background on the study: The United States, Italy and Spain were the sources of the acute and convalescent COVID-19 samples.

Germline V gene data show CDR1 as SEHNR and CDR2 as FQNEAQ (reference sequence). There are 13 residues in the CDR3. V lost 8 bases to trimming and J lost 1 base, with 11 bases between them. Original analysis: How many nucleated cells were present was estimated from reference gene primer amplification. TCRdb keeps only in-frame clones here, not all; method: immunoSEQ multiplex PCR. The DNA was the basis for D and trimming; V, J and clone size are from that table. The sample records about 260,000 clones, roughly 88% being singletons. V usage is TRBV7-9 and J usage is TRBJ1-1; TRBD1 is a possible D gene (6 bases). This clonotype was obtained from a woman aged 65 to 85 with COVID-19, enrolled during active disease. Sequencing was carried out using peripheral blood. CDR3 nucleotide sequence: TGTGCCAGCGCACAGGGCCGGAACACTGAAGCTTTCTTT. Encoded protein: CASAQGRNTEAFF.